The next 19 T cell receptor beta chains were all read from a single sample in a study of blood T cell repertoires in COVID-19. The protocol was immunoSEQ multiplex PCR, while the TCRdb copy is restricted to in-frame clones and leaves out a portion. This sample has over 110,000 clones, with under 90% found just once. Sequencing was carried out using PBMCs or T cells enriched from blood (not recorded which). The receptor source for this set is a man aged 45-65 years in a cohort exposed to, infected with or recovered from COVID-19 (not recorded which).

This clone appeared a single time. V and J are TRBV24-1 and TRBJ2-1; TRBD1 matches 8 bases. Germline V gene sequence: CDR1 KGHDR, CDR2 SFDVKD. The CDR3 has 15 residues. The ends lost 7 bases at V and 2 bases at J; junction bases unmatched: 6. The CDR3 region is CATSGQGMAYNEQFF. DNA of the CDR3: TGTGCCACCAGCGGACAGGGAATGGCCTACAATGAGCAGTTCTTC.

The rearrangement joins TRBV10-3 to TRBJ1-4; D not certain. The CDR3 spans 12 residues. V lost 2 bases, J lost 7 bases, and 5 bases lay in between. Germline V gene lookup returns CDR1 ENHRY and CDR2 SYGVKD. The DNA of the CDR3 is TGTGCCATCAGTGAGCCGGGTGAAAAACTGTTTTTT. Its protein is CAISEPGEKLFF.

The chain employs TRBV11-2 and TRBJ2-3; 10 bases match TRBD1. V gave up 5 bases and J gave up 4 bases; unmatched junction bases: 6. The CDR3 loop spans 15 amino acids. Germline V CDR1 and CDR2: SGHAT, FQNNGV. The CDR3: CASSRPTGGADTQYF. The CDR3 coding sequence is TGTGCCAGCAGCCGACCGACAGGGGGCGCAGATACGCAGTATTTT.

CDR3 in DNA: TGTGCCAGCAGCCAAAGTCTGGGCCTGGGGAACACTGAAGCTTTCTTT. Its translation is CASSQSLGLGNTEAFF. The V call is TRBV14, the J call TRBJ1-1, with unresolved D. The germline CDR1 and CDR2 sequences are SGHDN and FVKESK. V was trimmed by 2 bases and J by 1 base, leaving 14 bases between them. The CDR3 length is 16 residues. Supplemented by reference TRBV14 and TRBJ1-1, the full variable domain reads EAGVTQFPSHSVIEKGQTVTLRCDPISGHDNLYWYRRVMGKEIKFLLHFVKESKQDESGMPNNRFLAERTGGTYSTLKVQPAELEDSGVYFCASSQSLGLGNTEAFFGQGTRLTVV.

The V gene is TRBV19, the J gene TRBJ2-1; TRBD1 aligns across 10 bases. Per the germline V gene, CDR1 is LNHDA and CDR2 is SQIVND (reference sequence). This CDR3 is 17 amino acids long. V trimming: 1 base; J trimming: 5 bases; junction bases outside the gene matches: 8. CDR3 DNA sequence: TGTGCCAGTAGTATAGGGGTCGGGACAGGGGCCGACAATGAGCAGTTCTTC. Translation gives CASSIGVGTGADNEQFF. Combining the CDR3 with reference TRBV19 and TRBJ2-1 gives the whole variable domain DGGITQSPKYLFRKEGQNVTLSCEQNLNHDAMYWYRQDPGQGLRLIYYSQIVNDFQKGDIAEGYSVSREKKESFPLTVTSAQKNPTAFYLCASSIGVGTGADNEQFFGPGTRLTVL.

The rearrangement uses TRBV24-1 and TRBJ2-3; D remains unclear. There are 14 residues in the CDR3. Trimming stripped 4 bases from V and 2 bases from J, with 9 bases between. Germline V gene data show CDR1 as KGHDR and CDR2 as SFDVKD. The CDR3 loop reads CATSDPIVTDTQYF. DNA for the CDR3: TGTGCCACCAGTGACCCTATCGTCACAGATACGCAGTATTTT.

This chain joins TRBV7-9 and TRBJ2-1; 9 bases map to TRBD2. V was clipped by 6 bases and J by 4 bases; unmatched bases: 19. Looked up from germline, CDR1 is SEHNR and CDR2 is FQNEAQ (reference sequence). CDR3 length equals 19 residues. CDR3 coding DNA: TGTGCCAGCAGGTCGGTGGGGTGGCGGGAGGGCCAAGTGTACAATGAGCAGTTCTTC. This gives the protein CASRSVGWREGQVYNEQFF.

The chain employs TRBV7-6 and TRBJ1-2, with 7 bases that match TRBD1. Germline lookup yields CDR1 SGHVS and CDR2 FNYEAQ. V lost 5 bases and J lost 1; bases outside the gene matches: 7. CDR3 length equals 15 residues. The CDR3 region is CASSPQQGFNYGYTF. The CDR3 nucleotides read TGTGCCAGCAGCCCCCAACAGGGGTTTAACTATGGCTACACCTTC.

In regard to this clone: This sequence may be a read error, since a much larger clone differs from it by one base. This chain joins TRBV3-1 (or the pseudogene TRBV3-2) and TRBJ2-7; 11 bases align to TRBD2. V lost 4 bases and J lost 3; bases outside the gene matches: 2. Looked up from germline, CDR1 is LGHDT and CDR2 is YNNKEL (reference sequence). This CDR3 is built from 14 residues. The CDR3 DNA reads TGTGCCAGCAGCCCGGGACTAGCGGACTACGAGCAGTACTTC. Translating gives CASSPGLADYEQYF.

The genes are TRBV7-9 and TRBJ1-6, with D possibly matching TRBD1 (5 bases). The V gene's germline CDR1 is SEHNR and CDR2 FQNEAQ (reference sequence). With 1 base removed from V and 9 bases from J, the gap between germline ends came to 10 bases. The CDR3 consists of 14 residues. CDR3 nucleotide sequence: TGTGCCAGCAGCTTAGTTCAGGGAGGTTCACCCCTCCACTTT. Translated: CASSLVQGGSPLHF.

The V gene is TRBV6-5, the J gene TRBJ1-2; D possibly corresponds to TRBD1 (5 bases). The CDR3 spans 11 residues. The germline gives CDR1 MNHEY, CDR2 SVGAGI. The V gene lost 8 bases and the J gene lost 8 bases, with 12 bases spanning the gap. The CDR3, as DNA: TGTGCCAGCTCAGGACAATGGGGCTACACCTTC. It codes for CASSGQWGYTF.

The V gene is TRBV11-3, the J gene TRBJ2-3, with TRBD1 as a possible D gene (6 bases). Looked up from germline, CDR1 is SGHNT and CDR2 is YENEEA. The CDR3 sequence is 14 residues long. V was shortened by 5 bases and J by 1 base, with 10 bases between the two germline ends. CDR3 bases: TGTGCCAGCAGCCCGGGACATGGCACAGATACGCAGTATTTT. It codes for CASSPGHGTDTQYF.

The chain combines TRBV18 with TRBJ2-5; the D gene is possibly TRBD1 (5 bases). CDR1 and CDR2 (germline): KGHSH, LQKENI. The ends were cut back, 1 base at V and 5 bases at J, with 5 bases in the middle. The CDR3 covers 12 residues. CDR3 loop: CASSPQGETQYF. The CDR3 DNA sequence: TGTGCCAGCTCACCACAGGGGGAGACCCAGTACTTC. The complete variable domain, with remaining parts taken from reference TRBV18 and TRBJ2-5, reads NAGVMQNPRHLVRRRGQEARLRCSPMKGHSHVYWYRQLPEEGLKFMVYLQKENIIDESGMPKERFSAEFPKEGPSILRIQQVVRGDSAAYFCASSPQGETQYFGPGTRLLVL.

The J gene is TRBJ2-2, the V gene TRBV10-3, with D tentatively TRBD2 (7 bases). The V and J ends lost 6 bases and 4 bases respectively, with 18 bases between them. Germline assignment: CDR1 ENHRY and CDR2 SYGVKD. The CDR3 has 16 residues. Written as DNA, the CDR3 is TGTGCCATCAGGGACCCCCTCGCGGGGGCCACCGGGGAGCTGTTTTTT. As protein: CAIRDPLAGATGELFF.

The V and J genes are TRBV9 and TRBJ2-4, with TRBD2 identical over 9 bases. CDR3 length equals 16 residues. Germline lookup yields CDR1 SGDLS and CDR2 YYNGEE. With 3 bases clipped from V and 2 bases from J, the junction kept 6 bases outside the gene matches. The CDR3 coding sequence is TGTGCCAGCAGCGCGGCGGGAGGGTTAACCAAAAACATTCAGTACTTC. Its protein product is CASSAAGGLTKNIQYF.

The V call is TRBV9, the J call TRBJ2-2, with TRBD1 identical over 8 bases. This CDR3 region has 15 residues. The V and J ends lost 4 bases and 4 bases, in that order; junction bases with no gene match: 6. Germline V gives CDR1 SGDLS, CDR2 YYNGEE. The CDR3 DNA reads TGTGCCAGCAGCCCTCTACAGGGGGGCACCGGGGAGCTGTTTTTT. Residues: CASSPLQGGTGELFF. Drawing the rest from reference TRBV9 and TRBJ2-2, the complete variable domain is DSGVTQTPKHLITATGQRVTLRCSPRSGDLSVYWYQQSLDQGLQFLIQYYNGEERAKGNILERFSAQQFPDLHSELNLSSLELGDSALYFCASSPLQGGTGELFFGEGSRLTVL.

This sequence joins TRBV21-1 and TRBJ2-4; TRBD2 is taken as the D call from the table, unchecked against the DNA. TRBV21-1 is deemed a pseudogene. This CDR3 has 17 residues. The chain's CDR3 is CASSKIRTSGTKNIQYF. Written as DNA, the CDR3 is TGTGCCAGCAGCAAAATTCGGACTAGCGGGACCAAAAACATTCAGTACTTC.

This clone occurred once. The chain links TRBV29-1 to TRBJ2-2, with 8 bases aligning to TRBD1. Germline trimming cut 6 bases from V and 7 bases from J; bases unmatched to any gene: 7. In germline, CDR1 is SQVTM, CDR2 ANQGSEA. This CDR3 has 13 amino acids. CDR3 residues: CSVDRGVDGELFF. CDR3 nucleotides: TGCAGCGTCGACAGGGGAGTGGACGGGGAGCTGTTTTTT.

V gene TRBV4-1 combines with J gene TRBJ2-5; D possibly corresponds to TRBD2 (6 bases). The germline CDR1 and CDR2 sequences are MGHRA and YSYEKL. Trimming took off 2 bases at V and 1 base at J, with 11 bases between the two ends. The CDR3 runs to 15 residues. CDR3 DNA: TGCGCCAGCAGCCAATTCGGGGGACCCCAAGAGACCCAGTACTTC. Translated, it gives CASSQFGGPQETQYF.